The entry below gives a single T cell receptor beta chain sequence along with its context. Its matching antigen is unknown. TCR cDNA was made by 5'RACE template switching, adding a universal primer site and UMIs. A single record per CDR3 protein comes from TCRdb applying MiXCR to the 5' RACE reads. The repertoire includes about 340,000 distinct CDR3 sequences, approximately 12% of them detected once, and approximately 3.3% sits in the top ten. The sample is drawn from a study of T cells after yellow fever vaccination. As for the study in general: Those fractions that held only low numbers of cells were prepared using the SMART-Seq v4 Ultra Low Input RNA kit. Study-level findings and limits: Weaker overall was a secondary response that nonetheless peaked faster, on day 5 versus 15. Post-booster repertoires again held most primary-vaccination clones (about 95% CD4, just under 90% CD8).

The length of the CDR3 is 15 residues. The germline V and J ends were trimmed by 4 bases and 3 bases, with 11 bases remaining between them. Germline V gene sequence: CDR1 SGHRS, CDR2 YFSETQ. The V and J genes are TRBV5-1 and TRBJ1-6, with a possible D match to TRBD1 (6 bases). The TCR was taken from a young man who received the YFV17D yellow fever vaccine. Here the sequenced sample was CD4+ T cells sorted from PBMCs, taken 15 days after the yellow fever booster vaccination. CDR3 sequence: CASSTAGDYNSPLHF. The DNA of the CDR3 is TGCGCCAGCAGCACCGCAGGGGACTATAATTCACCCCTCCACTTT. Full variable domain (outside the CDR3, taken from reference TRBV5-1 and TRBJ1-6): KAGVTQTPRYLIKTRGQQVTLSCSPISGHRSVSWYQQTPGQGLQFLFEYFSETQRNKGNFPGRFSGRQFSNSRSEMNVSTLELGDSALYLCASSTAGDYNSPLHFGNGTRLTVT.